This TCR beta chain was sequenced in a study of cytotoxic CD8 clonotypes in ibrutinib-treated CLL. Study-wide results and caveats: The clonality rise at ibrutinib response reflected private clonotype expansion.

TCRdb's copy holds only in-frame clones and misses some; the assay was immunoSEQ multiplex PCR. Of about 43,000 clones in the sample, under 75% were seen once. This clone was counted only a few times. The antigen remains unidentified. Unmatched junction bases numbered 7, after V lost 2 bases and J lost 4 bases. CDR1 and CDR2 from the germline V gene are MNHNS and SASEGT. CDR3 length: 16 residues. The starting material was PBMCs, obtained after 12 months of ibrutinib treatment. The receptor was derived from a human donor with chronic lymphocytic leukemia. This chain links TRBV6-1 with TRBJ2-3, with 9 nucleotides matching TRBD2. CDR3 amino acids: CASSETPAGGPDTQYF. The CDR3 bases are TGTGCCAGCAGTGAAACCCCGGCGGGAGGGCCAGATACGCAGTATTTT.